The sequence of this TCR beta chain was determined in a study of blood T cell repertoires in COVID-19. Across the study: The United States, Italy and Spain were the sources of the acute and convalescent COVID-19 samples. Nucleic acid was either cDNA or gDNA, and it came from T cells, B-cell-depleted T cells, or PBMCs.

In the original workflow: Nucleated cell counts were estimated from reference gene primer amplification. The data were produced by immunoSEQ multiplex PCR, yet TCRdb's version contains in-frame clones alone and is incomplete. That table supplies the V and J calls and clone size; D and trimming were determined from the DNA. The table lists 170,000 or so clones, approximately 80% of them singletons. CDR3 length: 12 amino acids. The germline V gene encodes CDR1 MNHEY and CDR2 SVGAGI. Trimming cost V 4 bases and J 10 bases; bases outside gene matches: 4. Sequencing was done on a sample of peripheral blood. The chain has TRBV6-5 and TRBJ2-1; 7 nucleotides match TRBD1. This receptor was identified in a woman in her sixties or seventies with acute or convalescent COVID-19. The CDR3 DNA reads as TGTGCCAGCAGTTCCAGGACAGGCGAGCAGTTCTTC. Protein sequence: CASSSRTGEQFF.